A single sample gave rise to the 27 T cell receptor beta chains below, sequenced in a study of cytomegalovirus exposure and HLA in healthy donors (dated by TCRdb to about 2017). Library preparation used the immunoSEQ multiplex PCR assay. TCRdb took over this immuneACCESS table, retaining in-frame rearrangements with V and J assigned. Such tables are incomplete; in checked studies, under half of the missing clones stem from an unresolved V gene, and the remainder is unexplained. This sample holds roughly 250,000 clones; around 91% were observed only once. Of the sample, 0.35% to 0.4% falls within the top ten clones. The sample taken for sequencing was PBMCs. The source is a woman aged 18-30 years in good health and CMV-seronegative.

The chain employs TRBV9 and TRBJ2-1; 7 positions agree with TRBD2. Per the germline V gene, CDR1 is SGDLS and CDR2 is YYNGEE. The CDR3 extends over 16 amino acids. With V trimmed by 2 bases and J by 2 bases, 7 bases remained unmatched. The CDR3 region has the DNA TGTGCCAGCAGCGTCCTGCGGGCGGGGGCCTACAATGAGCAGTTCTTC. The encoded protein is CASSVLRAGAYNEQFF.

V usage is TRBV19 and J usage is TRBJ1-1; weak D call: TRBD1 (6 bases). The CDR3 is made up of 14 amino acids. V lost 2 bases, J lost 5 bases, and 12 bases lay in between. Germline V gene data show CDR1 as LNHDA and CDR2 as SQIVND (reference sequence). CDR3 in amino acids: CASSINRVGTEAFF. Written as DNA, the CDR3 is TGTGCCAGTAGTATAAACAGGGTTGGAACTGAAGCTTTCTTT.

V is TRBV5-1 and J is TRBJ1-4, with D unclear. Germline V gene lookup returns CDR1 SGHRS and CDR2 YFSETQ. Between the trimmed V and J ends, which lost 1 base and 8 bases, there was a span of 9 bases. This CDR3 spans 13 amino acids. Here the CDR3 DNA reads TGCGCCAGCAGCTTGTTCGGAGAAGAAAAACTGTTTTTT. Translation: CASSLFGEEKLFF.

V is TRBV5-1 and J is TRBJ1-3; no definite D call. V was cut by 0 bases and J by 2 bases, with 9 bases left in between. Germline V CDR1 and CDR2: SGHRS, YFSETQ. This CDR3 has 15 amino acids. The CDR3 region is CASSLDGPPGNTIYF. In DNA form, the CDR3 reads TGCGCCAGCAGCTTGGACGGTCCCCCTGGAAACACCATATATTTT.

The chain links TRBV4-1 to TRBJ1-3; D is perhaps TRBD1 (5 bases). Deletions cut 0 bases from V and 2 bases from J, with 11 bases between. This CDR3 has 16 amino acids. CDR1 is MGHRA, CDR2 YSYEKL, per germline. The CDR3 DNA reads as TGCGCCAGCAGCCAAGAACCAGGGCCGGCTGGAAACACCATATATTTT. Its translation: CASSQEPGPAGNTIYF.

The CDR3 is CASSLAQGLYGYTF. CDR3 coding DNA: TGTGCCAGCAGCTTGGCACAGGGATTATATGGCTACACCTTC. J is TRBJ1-2 and V is TRBV5-6, with D possibly being TRBD1 (6 bases). From germline, CDR1 is SGHDT and CDR2 YYEEEE. CDR3 length equals 14 residues. With 0 bases removed from V and 5 bases from J, the gap between germline ends came to 11 bases.

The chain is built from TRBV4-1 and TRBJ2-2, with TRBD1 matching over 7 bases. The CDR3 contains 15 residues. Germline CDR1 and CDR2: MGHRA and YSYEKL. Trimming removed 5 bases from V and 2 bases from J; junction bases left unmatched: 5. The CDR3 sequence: CASSFGQVNTGELFF. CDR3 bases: TGCGCCAGCAGCTTTGGACAGGTTAACACCGGGGAGCTGTTTTTT.

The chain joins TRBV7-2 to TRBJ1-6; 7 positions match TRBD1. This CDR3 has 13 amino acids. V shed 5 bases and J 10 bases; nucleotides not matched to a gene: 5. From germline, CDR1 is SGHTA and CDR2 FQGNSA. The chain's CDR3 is CASSPDRASPLHF. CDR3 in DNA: TGTGCCAGCAGCCCAGACAGGGCATCACCCCTCCACTTT. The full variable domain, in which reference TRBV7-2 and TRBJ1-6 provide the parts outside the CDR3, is GAGVSQSPSNKVTEKGKDVELRCDPISGHTALYWYRQSLGQGLEFLIYFQGNSAPDKSGLPSDRFSAERTGGSVSTLTIQRTQQEDSAVYLCASSPDRASPLHFGNGTRLTVT.

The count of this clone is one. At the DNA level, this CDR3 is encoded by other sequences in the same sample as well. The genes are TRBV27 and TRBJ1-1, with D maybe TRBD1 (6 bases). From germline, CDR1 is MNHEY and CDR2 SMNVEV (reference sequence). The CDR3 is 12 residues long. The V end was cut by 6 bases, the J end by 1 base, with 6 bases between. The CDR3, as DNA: TGTGCCAGCAGGACAGGGAACACTGAAGCTTTCTTT. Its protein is CASRTGNTEAFF.

DNA of the CDR3: TGTGCCAGCAGTTTGATGGGGGGGGGCATAAATGAGCAGTTCTTC. Its translation is CASSLMGGGINEQFF. This rearrangement joins TRBV28 to TRBJ2-1, with a tentative D call TRBD2 (7 bases). V was pared by 3 bases and J by 7 bases, with 16 bases between. Germline CDR1 and CDR2: MDHEN and SYDVKM. The CDR3 is 15 residues long.

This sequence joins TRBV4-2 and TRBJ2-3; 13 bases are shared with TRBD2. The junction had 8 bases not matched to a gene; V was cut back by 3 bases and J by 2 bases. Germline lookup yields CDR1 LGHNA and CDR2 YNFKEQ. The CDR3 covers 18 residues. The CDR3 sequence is CASSHPGLAGDTTDTQYF. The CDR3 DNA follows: TGTGCCAGCAGCCACCCCGGACTAGCGGGGGACACCACAGATACGCAGTATTTT.

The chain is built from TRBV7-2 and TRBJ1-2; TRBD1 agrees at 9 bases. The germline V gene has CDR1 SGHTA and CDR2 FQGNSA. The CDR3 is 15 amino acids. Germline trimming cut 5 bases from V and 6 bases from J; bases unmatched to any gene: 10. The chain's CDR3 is CASSTTGGVVNGYTF. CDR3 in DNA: TGTGCCAGCAGCACTACAGGGGGCGTGGTAAATGGCTACACCTTC.

The CDR3 reads CAIRRQDNEQFF. DNA for the CDR3: TGTGCCATCAGGAGACAGGACAATGAGCAGTTCTTC. This chain uses TRBV10-3 with TRBJ2-1; TRBD1 might be the D (6 bases). This CDR3 region has 12 residues. Germline-derived CDR1 and CDR2 are ENHRY and SYGVKD. V lost 6 bases to trimming and J lost 5 bases, with 8 bases between them.

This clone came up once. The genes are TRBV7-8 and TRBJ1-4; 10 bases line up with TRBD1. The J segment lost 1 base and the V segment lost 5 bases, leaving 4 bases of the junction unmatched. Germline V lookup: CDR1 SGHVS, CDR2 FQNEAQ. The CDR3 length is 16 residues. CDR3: CASSERDRGTNEKLFF. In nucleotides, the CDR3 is TGTGCCAGCAGCGAGCGGGACAGGGGAACTAATGAAAAACTGTTTTTT. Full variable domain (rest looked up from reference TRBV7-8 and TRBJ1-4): GAGVSQSPRYKVAKRGQDVALRCDPISGHVSLFWYQQALGQGPEFLTYFQNEAQLDKSGLPSDRFFAERPEGSVSTLKIQRTQQEDSAVYLCASSERDRGTNEKLFFGSGTQLSVL.

The CDR3 region has the DNA TGTGCCAGCAGCGCCCGACTAGCGGGGGGGACAGATACGCAGTATTTT. Residues: CASSARLAGGTDTQYF. The rearrangement links TRBV9 to TRBJ2-3, with 14 bases matching TRBD2. This CDR3 has 16 amino acids. J was trimmed by 3 bases and V by 3 bases; bases with no gene match: 3. Looked up from germline, CDR1 is SGDLS and CDR2 is YYNGEE.

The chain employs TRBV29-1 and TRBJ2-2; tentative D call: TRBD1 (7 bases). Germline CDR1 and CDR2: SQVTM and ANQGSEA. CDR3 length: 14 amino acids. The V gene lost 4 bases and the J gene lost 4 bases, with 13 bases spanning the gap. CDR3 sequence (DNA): TGCAGCGTTGGGAGGGGGCCGGGCACCGGGGAGCTGTTTTTT. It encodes CSVGRGPGTGELFF.

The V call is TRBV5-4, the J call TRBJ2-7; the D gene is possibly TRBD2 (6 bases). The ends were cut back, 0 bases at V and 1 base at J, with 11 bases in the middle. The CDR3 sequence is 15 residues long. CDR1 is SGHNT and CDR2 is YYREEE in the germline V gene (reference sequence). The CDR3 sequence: CASSLVEGSSYEQYF. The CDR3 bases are TGTGCCAGCAGCTTGGTGGAGGGATCGTCCTACGAGCAGTACTTC.

CDR3 in amino acids: CASSLVPSRLVSGNTIYF. The DNA of the CDR3 is TGCGCCAGCAGCTTGGTCCCCTCCCGACTGGTCTCTGGAAACACCATATATTTT. The chain combines TRBV5-1 with TRBJ1-3; D gene unclear. Per the germline V gene, CDR1 is SGHRS and CDR2 is YFSETQ. Trimming shortened V by 0 bases and J by 0 bases, and 16 bases separated the two germline ends. This CDR3 has 18 residues. The full variable domain, completed using reference TRBV5-1 and TRBJ1-3, is KAGVTQTPRYLIKTRGQQVTLSCSPISGHRSVSWYQQTPGQGLQFLFEYFSETQRNKGNFPGRFSGRQFSNSRSEMNVSTLELGDSALYLCASSLVPSRLVSGNTIYFGEGSWLTVV.

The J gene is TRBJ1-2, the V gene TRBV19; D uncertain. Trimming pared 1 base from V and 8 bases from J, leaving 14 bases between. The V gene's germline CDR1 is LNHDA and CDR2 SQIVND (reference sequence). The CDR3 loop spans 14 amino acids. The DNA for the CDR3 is TGTGCCAGTAGTATAGGAGATATTCCGTTCGGCTACACCTTC. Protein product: CASSIGDIPFGYTF.

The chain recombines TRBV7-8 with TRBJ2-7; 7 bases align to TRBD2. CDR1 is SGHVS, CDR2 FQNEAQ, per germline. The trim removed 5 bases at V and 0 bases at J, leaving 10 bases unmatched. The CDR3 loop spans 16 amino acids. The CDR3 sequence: CASSTSPGTISYEQYF. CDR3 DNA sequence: TGTGCCAGCAGCACTTCCCCCGGGACTATCTCCTACGAGCAGTACTTC.

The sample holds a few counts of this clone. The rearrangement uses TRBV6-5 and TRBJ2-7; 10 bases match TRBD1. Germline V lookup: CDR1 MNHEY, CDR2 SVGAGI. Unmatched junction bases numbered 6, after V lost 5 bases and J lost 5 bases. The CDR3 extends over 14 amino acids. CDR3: CASSPGQGGDEQYV. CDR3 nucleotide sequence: TGTGCCAGCAGTCCCGGACAGGGGGGAGACGAGCAGTACGTC.

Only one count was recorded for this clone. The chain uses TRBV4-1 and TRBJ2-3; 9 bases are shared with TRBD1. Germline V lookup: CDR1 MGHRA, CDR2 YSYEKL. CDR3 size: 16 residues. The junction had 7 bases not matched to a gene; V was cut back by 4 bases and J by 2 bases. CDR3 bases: TGCGCCAGCAGCCGCGGACAGGGGCCAACCACAGATACGCAGTATTTT. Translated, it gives CASSRGQGPTTDTQYF.

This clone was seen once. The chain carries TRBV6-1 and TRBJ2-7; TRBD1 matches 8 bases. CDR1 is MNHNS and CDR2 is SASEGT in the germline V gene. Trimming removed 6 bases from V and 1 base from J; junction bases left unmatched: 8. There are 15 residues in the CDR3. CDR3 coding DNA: TGTGCCAGCAGATGGACAGGGTTCCCTTCCTACGAGCAGTACGTC. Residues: CASRWTGFPSYEQYV.

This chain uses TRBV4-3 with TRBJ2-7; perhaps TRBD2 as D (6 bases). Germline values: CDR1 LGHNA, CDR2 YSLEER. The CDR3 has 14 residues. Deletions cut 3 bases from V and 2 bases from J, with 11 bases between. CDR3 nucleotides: TGCGCCAGCAGCCAGGCGACGGGAGCCTACGAGCAGTACTTC. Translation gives CASSQATGAYEQYF.

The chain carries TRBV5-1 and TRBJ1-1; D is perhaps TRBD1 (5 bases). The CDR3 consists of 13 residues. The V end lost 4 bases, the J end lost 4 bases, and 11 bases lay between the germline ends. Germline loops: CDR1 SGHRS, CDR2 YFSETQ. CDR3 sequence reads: CASSRGGTTEAFF. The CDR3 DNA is TGCGCCAGCAGCCGGGGAGGGACCACTGAAGCTTTCTTT.

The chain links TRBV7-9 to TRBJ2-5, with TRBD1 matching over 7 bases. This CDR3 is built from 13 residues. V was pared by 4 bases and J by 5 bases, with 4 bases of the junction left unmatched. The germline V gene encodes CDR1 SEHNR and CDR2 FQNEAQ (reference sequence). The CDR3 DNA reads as TGTGCCAGCAGCTGGGGACAGACGGAGACCCAGTACTTC. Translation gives CASSWGQTETQYF.

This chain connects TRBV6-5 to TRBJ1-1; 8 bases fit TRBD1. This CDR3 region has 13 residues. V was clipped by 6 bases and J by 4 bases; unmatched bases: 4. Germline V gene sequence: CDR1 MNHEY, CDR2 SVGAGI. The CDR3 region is CASSPTGVTEAFF. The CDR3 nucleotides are TGTGCCAGCAGCCCGACAGGGGTCACTGAAGCTTTCTTT.